These T cell receptor beta chains were read from a single sample in a study of T cell changes during pregnancy in multiple sclerosis. Only in-frame clones appear in the TCRdb table, and some are missing; sequencing was by immunoSEQ multiplex PCR. The table records around 37,000 clones, about 90% of them present only once. Source: CD8+ T cells from peripheral blood mononuclear cells, taken before pregnancy. Receptors originate from a female donor with multiple sclerosis, enrolled in a pregnancy study. Each CDR3 is given with its conserved first and last residue. Each record gives: V gene, CDR3 protein.

>TRBV7-3
CASSWGTSGITDTQYF
>TRBV9
CASSPGQGLGNEQFF
>TRBV2
CATRTGSYEQYF
>TRBV5-1
CASSLVGKEAFF
>TRBV27
CASSVPGGETQYF
>TRBV18
CASSPRARGNTIYF
>TRBV2
CASSENPEGSPYNEQFF
>TRBV9
CASSHPPGTGQETQYF
>TRBV11-2
CASSSGKIGQFNYGYTF
>TRBV7-8
CAVRTDKNIQYF
>TRBV28
CASTPYSQPQHF
>TRBV9
CASRVAGQGERNGYTF
>TRBV15
CATSRSLAGGVEQYF
>TRBV19
CASSIKWAGSTEAFF
>TRBV27
CASSFGVVNEQFF
>TRBV29-1
CSVLPGTGLNYGYTF
>TRBV14
CASSRRGTGSEQFF
>TRBV6-6
CASRTLGAITEAFF
>TRBV5-1
CASSFRGGSNTGELFF
>TRBV5-5
CASSLGPGGGTVLLEQYF
>TRBV7-9
CASSREANQPQHF
>TRBV19
CASSQGDTQYF
>TRBV30
CAWSGGRGYNEQFF
>TRBV6-1
CASRDPGQGARGYTF
>TRBV2
CAGRMREGRFF
>TRBV6-1
CASSEALGPNTGELFF
>TRBV28
CASSLTGYEQFF
>TRBV19
CACGQETQYF
>TRBV10-2
CASVGGHFTGELFF
>TRBV9
CASSLPTDFETDGYTF
>TRBV7-9
CASSSPEQVKEQYF
>TRBV27
CASSLSTGSYEQYF
>TRBV7-9
CASTQGGNQPQHF
>TRBV13
CASSRLAGGSTDTQYF
>TRBV18
CASSPLSRETQYF
>TRBV4-2
CASSTRDRRGADTQYF
>TRBV27
CASSLGLAYNEQFF
>TRBV7-3
CASSLRGAGWYYEQYF
>TRBV4-1
CASSLYTGGVEQYF
>TRBV5-5
CASSSAGTYSNQPQHF
>TRBV30
CAWLGLAGGNEQFF
>TRBV27
CASSLKGWGVYEQYF
>TRBV6-1
CASSEASGGIHSYNEQFF
>TRBV27
CASSRDRFANEQYF
>TRBV6-5
CASSYVQGAYEQYF
>TRBV19
CASSIGWGQATNTGELFF
>TRBV2
CASTKTSGGAGEQYF
>TRBV7-9
CASSPPDRPRETQYF
>TRBV7-3
CASSLSPTGVVTGELFF
>TRBV14
CASSQVLVKAQHPYEQYF
>TRBV5-1
CASSLGTEQFF